One and the same sample provided the 7 T cell receptor beta chains below, sequenced in a study of CD8+ T cells in alopecia areata. Following extraction, RNA underwent reverse transcription to cDNA, which served as the sequencing template. Sequencing was performed with immunoSEQ multiplex PCR; in TCRdb, only in-frame clones are kept and a portion is missing. In the table there are about 120,000 clones, 55% to 70% of which are singletons. Sequences were obtained from CD4+ T cells sorted from blood. The receptors were sampled from a human donor in good health.

This clone was counted a few times. This chain uses TRBV18 with TRBJ1-5; D is unclear. The germline V and J ends were trimmed by 6 bases and 4 bases, with 13 bases remaining between them. The CDR3 length is 14 residues. Per the germline V gene, CDR1 is KGHSH and CDR2 is LQKENI. CDR3 sequence reads: CASSPAGRNQPQHF. CDR3 bases: TGTGCCAGCTCCCCTGCGGGAAGGAATCAGCCCCAGCATTTT.

V usage is TRBV14 and J usage is TRBJ1-2; D call uncertain. CDR3 size: 13 residues. CDR1 and CDR2 (germline): SGHDN, FVKESK. Trimming removed 3 bases at V and 4 bases at J, with 9 bases between. CDR3 nucleotides: TGTGCCAGCAGCCATGATGGCCGCTATGGCTACACCTTC. Translating gives CASSHDGRYGYTF.

The chain couples TRBV15 to TRBJ2-4; D is unclear. The ends were cut back, 3 bases at V and 8 bases at J, with 8 bases in the middle. This CDR3 has 12 residues. CDR1 LNHNV and CDR2 YYDKDF come from the germline V gene (reference sequence). Here the CDR3 reads CATSSRGDIQYF. DNA for the CDR3: TGTGCCACCAGCAGTCGTGGGGACATTCAGTACTTC. Filled out from reference TRBV15 and TRBJ2-4, the complete variable domain reads DAMVIQNPRYQVTQFGKPVTLSCSQTLNHNVMYWYQQKSSQAPKLLFHYYDKDFNNEADTPDNFQSRRPNTSFCFLDIRSPGLGDTAMYLCATSSRGDIQYFGAGTRLSVL.

The chain carries TRBV2 and TRBJ1-2, with D uncertain. The CDR3 loop spans 15 amino acids. The V end was cut by 4 bases, the J end by 0 bases, with 12 bases between. Germline V gene sequence: CDR1 SNHLY, CDR2 FYNNEI. The CDR3 here is CASSATGSSNYGYTF. For the CDR3, the DNA is TGTGCCAGCAGTGCGACGGGGTCATCTAACTATGGCTACACCTTC. Filled out from reference TRBV2 and TRBJ1-2, the complete variable domain reads EPEVTQTPSHQVTQMGQEVILRCVPISNHLYFYWYRQILGQKVEFLVSFYNNEISEKSEIFDDQFSVERPDGSNFTLKIRSTKLEDSAMYFCASSATGSSNYGYTFGSGTRLTVV.

Notes on this clone: Sequence at one end of the junction differs from germline and may be a read error. This chain links TRBV5-1 with TRBJ2-3, with D unresolved. The germline gives CDR1 SGHRS, CDR2 YFSETQ. The CDR3 has 14 amino acids. CDR3 bases: TGCGCCAGCAGCACCGGACGGACCTCAGAAACGCAGTATTTT. Protein sequence: CASSTGRTSETQYF. Filled out from reference TRBV5-1 and TRBJ2-3, the complete variable domain reads KAGVTQTPRYLIKTRGQQVTLSCSPISGHRSVSWYQQTPGQGLQFLFEYFSETQRNKGNFPGRFSGRQFSNSRSEMNVSTLELGDSALYLCASSTGRTSETQYFGPGTRLTVL.

As for this clone: The sample contains more than one DNA sequence encoding this CDR3. This chain uses TRBV29-1 with TRBJ1-2; D remains unclear. Trimming took off 4 bases at V and 2 bases at J, with 8 bases between the two ends. The V gene's germline CDR1 is SQVTM and CDR2 ANQGSEA. This CDR3 region has 12 residues. In DNA, the CDR3 is TGCAGCGTTGGGGAGGGAAACTATGGCTACACCTTC. Translation gives CSVGEGNYGYTF.

This clone was picked up a small number of times. The chain employs TRBV5-1 and TRBJ2-6; D is undetermined. V was clipped by 5 bases and J by 0 bases, with 6 bases between them. CDR1 is SGHRS and CDR2 is YFSETQ in the germline V gene. The CDR3 runs 14 residues. The CDR3 sequence: CASRTNSGANVLTF. DNA of the CDR3: TGCGCCAGCAGGACAAACTCTGGGGCCAACGTCCTGACTTTC.